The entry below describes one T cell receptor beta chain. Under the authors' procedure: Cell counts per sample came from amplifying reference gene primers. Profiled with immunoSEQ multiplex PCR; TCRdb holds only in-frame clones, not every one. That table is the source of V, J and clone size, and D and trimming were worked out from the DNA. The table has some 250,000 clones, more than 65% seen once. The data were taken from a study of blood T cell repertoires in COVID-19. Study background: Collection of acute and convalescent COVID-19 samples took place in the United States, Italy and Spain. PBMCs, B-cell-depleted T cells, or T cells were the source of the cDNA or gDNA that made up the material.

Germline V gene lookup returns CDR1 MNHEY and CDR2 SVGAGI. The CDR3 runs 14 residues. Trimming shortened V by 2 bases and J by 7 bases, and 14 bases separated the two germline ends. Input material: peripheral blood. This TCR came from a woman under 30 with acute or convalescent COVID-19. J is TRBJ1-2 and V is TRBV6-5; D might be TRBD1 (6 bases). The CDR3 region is CASSYTLQGRGYTF. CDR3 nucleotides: TGTGCCAGCAGTTACACCTTACAGGGTCGTGGCTACACCTTC.